The 17 T cell receptor beta chains given below trace back to one sample, sequenced in a study of human T cells and chemical hapten exposure. Time point here: pre-sensitization, week 0. Treatment: therapeutic diphenylcyclopropenone sensitization with weekly scalp DPC. TCRdb re-called the RACE reads through MiXCR, storing one row per CDR3 protein. The sample yields 250,000 or so distinct CDR3 sequences, 7.7% seen once. The sample in question was whole blood, obtained in connection with sensitization to the hapten diphenylcyclopropenone (DPC). All receptors come from a man between 18 and 35 years old with alopecia areata. Some clones in this sample may be carry-over from other donors' samples.

A few counts support this clonotype. This chain joins TRBV12-3 or TRBV12-4 and TRBJ1-4; D perhaps matches TRBD1 (6 bases). The CDR3 is 14 amino acids. With 2 bases removed from V and 9 bases from J, the gap between germline ends came to 13 bases. This chain's CDR3 is CASSLLQGGKKLFF. CDR3 nucleotides: TGTGCCAGCAGTTTACTACAGGGTGGTAAAAAACTGTTTTTT.

Here the CDR3 reads CASSPTTGTGEKLFF. The CDR3, as DNA: TGTGCCAGCAGCCCTACTACAGGGACGGGTGAAAAACTGTTTTTT. This chain links TRBV7-9 with TRBJ1-4, with D perhaps TRBD1 (6 bases). The CDR3 is 15 residues long. The germline V gene encodes CDR1 SEHNR and CDR2 FQNEAQ (reference sequence). Trimming removed 5 bases at V and 7 bases at J, with 17 bases between.

The chain carries TRBV6-6 and TRBJ2-3; D may be TRBD2 (6 bases). The CDR3 has 15 residues. V lost 7 bases to trimming and J lost 1 base, with 15 bases between them. Germline V gives CDR1 MNHNY, CDR2 SVGAGI (reference sequence). CDR3 in amino acids: CASTPLASRTDTQYF. The CDR3 DNA follows: TGTGCCAGCACACCCCTAGCGAGCCGCACAGATACGCAGTATTTT.

In its sample, this clonotype was seen many times. The rearrangement uses TRBV9 and TRBJ2-3; D not resolved. Trimming left V 1 base short and J 4 bases short, with 10 bases between. The CDR3 extends over 14 amino acids. From germline, CDR1 is SGDLS and CDR2 YYNGEE. The DNA for the CDR3 is TGTGCCAGCAGCGTATCTAGTACATCAGATACGCAGTATTTT. This sequence encodes CASSVSSTSDTQYF.

This clonotype was observed a handful of times. The CDR3 sequence is CASSEYHEQYF. The DNA for the CDR3 is TGTGCCAGCAGTGAGTACCACGAGCAGTACTTC. The rearrangement uses TRBV2 and TRBJ2-7; D unresolved. This CDR3 has 11 residues. The V gene's germline CDR1 is SNHLY and CDR2 FYNNEI. Trimming cost V 3 bases and J 5 bases, with 5 bases left between them.

The chain joins TRBV29-1 to TRBJ2-7, with TRBD1 as a possible D gene (5 bases). CDR3 length equals 13 residues. Germline V lookup: CDR1 SQVTM, CDR2 ANQGSEA. V was pared by 4 bases and J by 0 bases, with 10 bases between. The CDR3 nucleotides read TGCAGCGTTGTAGGTGACAGCTCCTACGAGCAGTACTTC. Translation gives CSVVGDSSYEQYF.

The V call is TRBV6-2 or TRBV6-3, the J call TRBJ2-2; the match to TRBD1 covers 9 bases. Germline CDR1 and CDR2: MNHEY and SVGEGT. This CDR3 has 22 residues. V dropped 5 bases and J dropped 2; count of bases not matched to a gene: 24. CDR3 in amino acids: CASSRIRDRVSVWRSNTGELFF. Here the CDR3 DNA reads TGTGCCAGCAGTCGCATCCGGGACAGGGTTTCTGTGTGGCGGTCAAACACCGGGGAGCTGTTTTTT.

The chain has TRBV10-3 and TRBJ2-3, with D hard to call. The germline V gene has CDR1 ENHRY and CDR2 SYGVKD. The CDR3 length is 13 residues. V lost 3 bases, J lost 6 bases, and 10 bases lay in between. The DNA for the CDR3 is TGTGCCATCAGTGATTGGGCATCTGATACGCAGTATTTT. Translating it yields CAISDWASDTQYF.

This clonotype came up many times. The chain carries TRBV5-1 and TRBJ2-3; tentative D call: TRBD2 (6 bases). CDR3 length: 15 amino acids. Trimming removed 4 bases from V and 3 bases from J, with 15 bases in between. Germline lookup yields CDR1 SGHRS and CDR2 YFSETQ. DNA for the CDR3: TGCGCCAGCAGCCTAACTAGCACTGCTACAGATACGCAGTATTTT. It yields the protein CASSLTSTATDTQYF.

In this sample, this clonotype turned up many times. This chain uses TRBV5-1 with TRBJ1-1; D remains unclear. The CDR3 has 14 residues. Germline lookup yields CDR1 SGHRS and CDR2 YFSETQ. V lost 0 bases, J lost 1 base, and 7 bases lay in between. The CDR3 DNA reads as TGCGCCAGCAGCTTGGCGACCCAGAACACTGAAGCTTTCTTT. As protein: CASSLATQNTEAFF.

Only a few counts were recorded for this clonotype. The chain carries TRBV20-1 and TRBJ2-7, with 11 bases identical to TRBD2. Per germline, CDR1 DFQATT and CDR2 SNEGSKA (reference sequence). This CDR3 is built from 15 residues. V trimming: 3 bases; J trimming: 5 bases; junction bases outside the gene matches: 9. Here the CDR3 DNA reads TGCAGTGCTAGTATGGCTAGCGGGGGGCCCAACGAGCAGTACTTC. Protein product: CSASMASGGPNEQYF.

The J gene is TRBJ2-3, the V gene TRBV18; D call uncertain. Germline CDR1 KGHSH, CDR2 LQKENI. The CDR3 totals 15 residues. Trimming removed 1 base from V and 1 base from J, with 9 bases in between. DNA of the CDR3: TGTGCCAGCTCACCACTGGTCCCCGGCACAGATACGCAGTATTTT. This translates into CASSPLVPGTDTQYF. Filled out from reference TRBV18 and TRBJ2-3, the complete variable domain reads NAGVMQNPRHLVRRRGQEARLRCSPMKGHSHVYWYRQLPEEGLKFMVYLQKENIIDESGMPKERFSAEFPKEGPSILRIQQVVRGDSAAYFCASSPLVPGTDTQYFGPGTRLTVL.

The chain employs TRBV18 and TRBJ2-5, with 8 positions matching TRBD1. The CDR3 spans 14 residues. Looked up from germline, CDR1 is KGHSH and CDR2 is LQKENI. With V trimmed by 5 bases and J by 2 bases, 4 bases remained unmatched. The CDR3 here is CASSYRDRQETQYF. The CDR3 DNA reads as TGTGCCAGCTCATACCGGGACAGGCAAGAGACCCAGTACTTC. The whole variable domain, filled in from reference TRBV18 and TRBJ2-5, reads NAGVMQNPRHLVRRRGQEARLRCSPMKGHSHVYWYRQLPEEGLKFMVYLQKENIIDESGMPKERFSAEFPKEGPSILRIQQVVRGDSAAYFCASSYRDRQETQYFGPGTRLLVL.

This clonotype has only a few counts. CDR3 amino acids: CASSQRPATNEKLFF. As DNA, the CDR3 is TGCGCCAGCAGCCAGCGGCCTGCAACTAATGAAAAACTGTTTTTT. The V and J genes are TRBV4-3 and TRBJ1-4; D ambiguous. V was clipped by 3 bases and J by 0 bases, with 8 bases between them. The CDR3 loop spans 15 amino acids. Germline-derived CDR1 and CDR2 are LGHNA and YSLEER.

The genes are TRBV15 and TRBJ1-4; tentative D call: TRBD1 (6 bases). Germline CDR1 and CDR2: LNHNV and YYDKDF (reference sequence). The ends were cut back, 0 bases at V and 7 bases at J, with 12 bases in the middle. The CDR3 consists of 15 residues. CDR3 nucleotides: TGTGCCACCAGCAGAGATCGAGGACAGATTGAAAAACTGTTTTTT. The encoded protein is CATSRDRGQIEKLFF.

This clonotype was seen ten or more times. The V call is TRBV20-1, the J call TRBJ2-3, with D possibly TRBD2 on 6 matching bases. CDR1 is DFQATT and CDR2 is SNEGSKA in the germline V gene (reference sequence). The CDR3 contains 14 residues. The V end lost 3 bases, the J end lost 0 bases, and 10 bases lay between the germline ends. The CDR3 nucleotides are TGCAGTGCTAGGGTCGCGGGGAGCACAGATACGCAGTATTTT. Residues: CSARVAGSTDTQYF.

This clonotype was seen repeatedly, ten times or more. This chain links TRBV5-6 with TRBJ1-4, with 8 nucleotides matching TRBD1. Per germline, CDR1 SGHDT and CDR2 YYEEEE. Germline trimming cut 1 base from V and 7 bases from J; bases unmatched to any gene: 6. CDR3 length equals 15 residues. DNA for the CDR3: TGTGCCAGCAGCTTGAGCGGCAGGGGGCGTGAAAAACTGTTTTTT. It encodes CASSLSGRGREKLFF.